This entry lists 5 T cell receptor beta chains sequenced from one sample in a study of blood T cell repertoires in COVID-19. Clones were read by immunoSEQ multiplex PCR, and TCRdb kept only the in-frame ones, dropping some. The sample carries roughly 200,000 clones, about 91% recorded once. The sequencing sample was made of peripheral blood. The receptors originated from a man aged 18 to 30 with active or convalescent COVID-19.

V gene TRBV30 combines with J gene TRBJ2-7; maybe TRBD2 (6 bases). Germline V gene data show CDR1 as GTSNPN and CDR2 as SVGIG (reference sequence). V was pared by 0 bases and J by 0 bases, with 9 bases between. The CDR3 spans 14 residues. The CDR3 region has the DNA TGTGCCTGGAGTGTAGGCGGGGCCTCCTACGAGCAGTACTTC. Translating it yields CAWSVGGASYEQYF. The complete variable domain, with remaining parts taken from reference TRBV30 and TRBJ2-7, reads SQTIHQWPATLVQPVGSPLSLECTVEGTSNPNLYWYRQAAGRGLQLLFYSVGIGQISSEVPQNLSASRPQDRQFILSSKKLLLSDSGFYLCAWSVGGASYEQYFGPGTRLTVT.

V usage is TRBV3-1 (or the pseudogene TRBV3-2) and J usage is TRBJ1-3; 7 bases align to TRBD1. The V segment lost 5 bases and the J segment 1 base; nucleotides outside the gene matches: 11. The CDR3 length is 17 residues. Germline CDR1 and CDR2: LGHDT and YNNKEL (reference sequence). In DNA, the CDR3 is TGTGCCAGCAGCGGACCGGGACAGCCCCCGTCTGGAAACACCATATATTTT. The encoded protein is CASSGPGQPPSGNTIYF.

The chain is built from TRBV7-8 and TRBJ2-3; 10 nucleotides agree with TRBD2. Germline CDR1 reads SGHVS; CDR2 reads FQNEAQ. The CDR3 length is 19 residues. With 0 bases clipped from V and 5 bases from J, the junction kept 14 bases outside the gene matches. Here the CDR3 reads CASSLATLAGAMLVDTQYF. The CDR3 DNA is TGTGCCAGCAGCTTAGCGACCCTAGCGGGAGCCATGCTGGTAGATACGCAGTATTTT.

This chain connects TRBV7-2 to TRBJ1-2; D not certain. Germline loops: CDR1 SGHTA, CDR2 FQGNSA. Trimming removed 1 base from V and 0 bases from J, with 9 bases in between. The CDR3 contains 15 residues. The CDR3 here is CASSLVVEANYGYTF. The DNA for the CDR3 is TGTGCCAGCAGCTTAGTGGTAGAAGCTAACTATGGCTACACCTTC. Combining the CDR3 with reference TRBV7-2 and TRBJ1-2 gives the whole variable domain GAGVSQSPSNKVTEKGKDVELRCDPISGHTALYWYRQSLGQGLEFLIYFQGNSAPDKSGLPSDRFSAERTGGSVSTLTIQRTQQEDSAVYLCASSLVVEANYGYTFGSGTRLTVV.

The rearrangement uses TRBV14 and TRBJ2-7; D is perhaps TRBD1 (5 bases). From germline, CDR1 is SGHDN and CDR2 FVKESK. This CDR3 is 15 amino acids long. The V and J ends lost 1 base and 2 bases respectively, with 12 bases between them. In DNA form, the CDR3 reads TGTGCCAGCAGCCAAGTGGGGCTACCAGCCTACGAGCAGTACTTC. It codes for CASSQVGLPAYEQYF.